This TCR beta chain stems from a study of OX40 agonist ivuxolimab in advanced cancers. General study points: Relative to CD4+, CD8+ T cells held more expanded clones on average.

The germline gives CDR1 MDHEN, CDR2 SYDVKM. This CDR3 is 16 amino acids long. V was clipped by 3 bases and J by 3 bases, with 15 bases between them. Assay used: immunoSEQ multiplex PCR; TCRdb lists only in-frame clones, some missing. The table shows 65,000 to 75,000 clones, with 70% to 90% occurring only once. About this clone itself: Antigen specificity is unknown.

The clonotype comes from an adult with an advanced solid tumor such as melanoma, head and neck, liver or kidney cancer. This chain uses TRBV28 with TRBJ2-1; weak D call: TRBD1 (6 bases). Specimen: CD4+ or CD8+ T cells sorted from blood, collected in a trial of the OX40 agonist ivuxolimab. CDR3 amino acids: CASSLLLGANYNEQFF. The CDR3 nucleotides read TGTGCCAGCAGTTTGCTTCTGGGGGCCAACTACAATGAGCAGTTCTTC.